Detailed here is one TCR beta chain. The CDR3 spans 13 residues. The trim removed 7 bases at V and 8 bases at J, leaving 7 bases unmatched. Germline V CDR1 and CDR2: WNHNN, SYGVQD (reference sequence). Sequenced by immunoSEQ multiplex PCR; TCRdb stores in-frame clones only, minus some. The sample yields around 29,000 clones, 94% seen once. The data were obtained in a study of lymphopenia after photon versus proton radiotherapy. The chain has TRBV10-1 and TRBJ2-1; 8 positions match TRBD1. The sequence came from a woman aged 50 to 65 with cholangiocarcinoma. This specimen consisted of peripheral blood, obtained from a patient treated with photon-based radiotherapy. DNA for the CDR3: TGCGCCAGCAACGACAGGGGAAGGGATGAGCAGTTCTTC. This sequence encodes CASNDRGRDEQFF.